This paragraph covers one TCR beta chain sequence. As handled by the study authors: Amplification with reference gene primers provided the estimates of nucleated cell counts. Produced via immunoSEQ multiplex PCR; TCRdb's table is partial and in-frame only. The V and J calls and the clone size are those of that table, but D and trimming were determined from the DNA. There are about 300,000 clones in the sample; approximately 90% occur only once, and more than 6.5% lies in the top ten. This sample was taken from a study of blood T cell repertoires in COVID-19. Study-wide context: From the United States, Italy and Spain came samples of acute and convalescent COVID-19.

The CDR3 length is 16 residues. Trimming removed 5 bases from V and 2 bases from J, with 16 bases in between. Germline loops: CDR1 SGHTS, CDR2 YDEGEE. The chain uses TRBV5-8 and TRBJ1-4; a possible D gene is TRBD1 (5 bases). The material sequenced was peripheral blood. The receptor was derived from a woman between 25 and 40 years old who had recovered from COVID-19. The CDR3 here is CASRVTGASTNEKLFF. The CDR3 DNA reads as TGTGCCAGCAGGGTTACAGGAGCCTCCACTAATGAAAAACTGTTTTTT.